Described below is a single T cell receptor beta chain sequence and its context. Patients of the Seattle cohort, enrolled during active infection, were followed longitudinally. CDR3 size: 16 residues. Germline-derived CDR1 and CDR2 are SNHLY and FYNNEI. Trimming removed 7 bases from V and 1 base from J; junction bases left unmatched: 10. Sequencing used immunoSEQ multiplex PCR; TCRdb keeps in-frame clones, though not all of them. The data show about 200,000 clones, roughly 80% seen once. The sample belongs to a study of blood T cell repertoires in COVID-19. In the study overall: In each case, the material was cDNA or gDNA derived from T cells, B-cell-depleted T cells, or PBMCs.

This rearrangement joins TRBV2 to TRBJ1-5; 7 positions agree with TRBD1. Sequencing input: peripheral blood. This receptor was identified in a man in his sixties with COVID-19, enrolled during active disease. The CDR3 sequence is CASKPQGIGSNQPQHF. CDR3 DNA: TGTGCCAGCAAGCCACAGGGGATAGGGAGCAATCAGCCCCAGCATTTT.